This entry lists 27 T cell receptor beta chains sequenced from one sample in a study of healthy donors' naive CD4 and CD8 T cells. TCR libraries were built from about 500 ng of total RNA by linear amplification. TCRdb reanalysed the reads using MiXCR and keeps one entry per CDR3 protein. Of approximately 200,000 distinct CDR3 sequences in the sample, around 70% were seen once. The specimen sequenced was naive CD4+ and CD8+ T cells sorted from blood, pooled from several donors. The receptors were sampled from a pool of human donors in good health; the sample pools cells from several healthy donors.

The chain couples TRBV29-1 to TRBJ2-3; the D call may be TRBD1 or TRBD2 (5 bases each). This CDR3 has 14 residues. Trimming stripped 6 bases from V and 4 bases from J, with 17 bases between. Germline assignment: CDR1 SQVTM and CDR2 ANQGSEA. As DNA, the CDR3 is TGCAGCGTGGGGGTTGCGGAGGAGGCAGATACGCAGTATTTT. Amino acids: CSVGVAEEADTQYF.

This chain uses TRBV5-6 with TRBJ1-1; D is ambiguous. Per germline, CDR1 SGHDT and CDR2 YYEEEE. This CDR3 is built from 14 residues. V shed 4 bases and J shed 10 bases, with 20 bases lying between them. CDR3 residues: CASSQSRVAALAFF. CDR3 DNA sequence: TGTGCCAGCAGCCAAAGCCGGGTCGCCGCCCTAGCTTTCTTT.

The chain links TRBV29-1 to TRBJ1-3; the D is unclear. This CDR3 contains 13 residues. Between the trimmed V and J ends, which lost 6 bases and 0 bases, there was a span of 9 bases. Germline CDR1 and CDR2: SQVTM and ANQGSEA. CDR3 nucleotide sequence: TGCAGCGTATCCGAGGACTCTGGAAACACCATATATTTT. It is translated as CSVSEDSGNTIYF.

The rearrangement uses TRBV5-6 and TRBJ2-1; 7 bases agree with TRBD1. This CDR3 is built from 13 residues. Germline lookup yields CDR1 SGHDT and CDR2 YYEEEE. Losses at the gene ends were 7 bases for V and 4 bases for J; bases not matched to a gene: 5. CDR3 loop: CASRDSQYNEQFF. The CDR3 nucleotides read TGTGCCAGCCGGGACAGCCAGTACAATGAGCAGTTCTTC. Full variable domain (outside the CDR3, taken from reference TRBV5-6 and TRBJ2-1): DAGVTQSPTHLIKTRGQQVTLRCSPKSGHDTVSWYQQALGQGPQFIFQYYEEEERQRGNFPDRFSGHQFPNYSSELNVNALLLGDSALYLCASRDSQYNEQFFGPGTRLTVL.

This clonotype was observed a handful of times. CDR3 coding DNA: TGTGCCAGCAGTTTGGGTTACTCTAACAATGAGCAGTTCTTC. The encoded protein is CASSLGYSNNEQFF. This chain links TRBV27 with TRBJ2-1; D uncertain. This CDR3 comprises 14 residues. V lost 3 bases to trimming and J lost 5 bases, with 11 bases between them. Germline V lookup: CDR1 MNHEY, CDR2 SMNVEV (reference sequence).

The CDR3 sequence: CASRTPLTGKSNYGYTF. The CDR3 DNA reads as TGTGCCAGTAGGACCCCCCTCACAGGGAAGTCTAACTATGGCTACACCTTC. The chain employs TRBV19 and TRBJ1-2, with D possibly matching TRBD1 (6 bases). V was shortened by 6 bases and J by 0 bases, with 20 bases between the two germline ends. Germline CDR1 and CDR2: LNHDA and SQIVND (reference sequence). The CDR3 has 17 amino acids.

The J gene is TRBJ2-3, the V gene TRBV4-3, with 8 nucleotides matching TRBD2. After removal of 3 bases from V and 4 bases from J, the junction contained 3 bases not matched to a gene. Per germline, CDR1 LGHNA and CDR2 YSLEER. The CDR3 covers 14 residues. CDR3 sequence: CASSQGLVADTQYF. Here the CDR3 DNA reads TGCGCCAGCAGCCAGGGACTAGTTGCAGATACGCAGTATTTT.

The chain joins TRBV29-1 to TRBJ1-6, with a possible D match to TRBD1 (5 bases). Germline values: CDR1 SQVTM, CDR2 ANQGSEA. The CDR3 sequence is 13 residues long. The V and J ends lost 5 bases and 6 bases respectively, with 11 bases between them. CDR3 residues: CSVNDGANSPLHF. The CDR3 DNA sequence: TGCAGCGTTAATGACGGGGCTAATTCACCCCTCCACTTT.

The chain links TRBV6-5 to TRBJ2-3; TRBD2 is a possible D gene (6 bases). CDR1 and CDR2 from the germline V gene are MNHEY and SVGAGI. V lost 4 bases to trimming and J lost 2 bases, with 16 bases between them. The CDR3 extends over 16 amino acids. In DNA form, the CDR3 reads TGTGCCAGCAGTTTCCTCGGGACTGCATTCACAGATACGCAGTATTTT. Translation: CASSFLGTAFTDTQYF.

V is TRBV30 and J is TRBJ1-1; TRBD1 might be the D (6 bases). The CDR3 has 15 residues. CDR1 GTSNPN and CDR2 SVGIG come from the germline V gene (reference sequence). The V end lost 3 bases, the J end lost 0 bases, and 14 bases lay between the germline ends. The CDR3 loop is CAWSGGTTMNTEAFF. The CDR3 DNA follows: TGTGCCTGGAGCGGCGGGACAACAATGAACACTGAAGCTTTCTTT.

The chain uses TRBV12-3 or TRBV12-4 and TRBJ2-3, with 9 bases that match TRBD2. After removal of 3 bases from V and 3 bases from J, the junction contained 4 bases not matched to a gene. This CDR3 has 15 residues. CDR3 region: CASSLASGKTDTQYF. As DNA, the CDR3 is TGTGCCAGCAGTTTGGCTAGCGGGAAGACAGATACGCAGTATTTT.

This clonotype was observed a single time. The chain couples TRBV27 to TRBJ2-2; D is unresolved. V dropped 7 bases and J dropped 0 bases, with 9 bases sitting between them. The CDR3 totals 14 residues. Germline CDR1 MNHEY, CDR2 SMNVEV (reference sequence). The CDR3 DNA reads as TGTGCCAGCAACCCATTTGCGAACACCGGGGAGCTGTTTTTT. Translated: CASNPFANTGELFF.

The rearrangement links TRBV20-1 to TRBJ2-7; no reliable D call. The germline V gene has CDR1 DFQATT and CDR2 SNEGSKA (reference sequence). This CDR3 region has 16 residues. V lost 4 bases and J lost 6, with 25 bases in between. The CDR3 is CSATPGMRLTTREQYF. In DNA form, the CDR3 reads TGCAGTGCTACCCCTGGAATGAGGCTAACCACGCGCGAGCAGTACTTC.

This chain uses TRBV29-1 with TRBJ2-1; TRBD2 matches at 7 bases. The CDR3 covers 14 residues. Unmatched junction bases numbered 10, after V lost 7 bases and J lost 4 bases. Germline V lookup: CDR1 SQVTM, CDR2 ANQGSEA. The chain's CDR3 is CSATVAGLYNEQFF. CDR3 nucleotide sequence: TGCAGCGCTACCGTAGCGGGTCTATACAATGAGCAGTTCTTC.

This chain connects TRBV29-1 to TRBJ2-7, with 8 bases fitting TRBD2. CDR1 is SQVTM and CDR2 is ANQGSEA in the germline V gene. Germline trimming cut 1 base from V and 1 base from J; bases unmatched to any gene: 9. The CDR3 spans 16 residues. CDR3 loop: CSVEAKSGSASYEQYF. The CDR3 nucleotides read TGCAGCGTTGAAGCCAAAAGCGGGAGTGCGTCCTACGAGCAGTACTTC.

In this sample, this clonotype turned up once. The rearrangement links TRBV19 to TRBJ2-1; D uncertain. CDR3 length: 15 residues. With 5 bases removed from V and 0 bases from J, the gap between germline ends came to 11 bases. Germline V CDR1 and CDR2: LNHDA, SQIVND (reference sequence). CDR3 sequence reads: CASSVQSRSYNEQFF. As DNA, the CDR3 is TGTGCCAGTAGTGTACAGTCCCGCTCCTACAATGAGCAGTTCTTC.

With respect to this clonotype: A read error may account for a junction end that differs from germline. CDR3 in amino acids: CIVESADFYEQYF. For the CDR3, the DNA is TGCATCGTTGAAAGTGCAGATTTCTACGAGCAGTACTTC. The chain couples TRBV29-1 to TRBJ2-7, with D hard to call. Germline CDR1 and CDR2: SQVTM and ANQGSEA. This CDR3 comprises 13 residues.

The genes are TRBV10-3 and TRBJ2-1; D possibly corresponds to TRBD2 (7 bases). CDR1 and CDR2 from the germline V gene are ENHRY and SYGVKD. This CDR3 contains 14 residues. Trimming stripped 3 bases from V and 9 bases from J, with 15 bases between. In nucleotides, the CDR3 is TGTGCCATCAGTGATTTCGGGGGGCCCGGTGAGCAGTTCTTC. The encoded protein is CAISDFGGPGEQFF.

The rearrangement links TRBV6-1 to TRBJ1-6, with D possibly matching TRBD1 (5 bases). CDR1 MNHNS and CDR2 SASEGT come from the germline V gene. The CDR3 covers 16 residues. V was cut by 1 base and J by 9 bases, with 16 bases left in between. The CDR3 DNA is TGTGCCAGCAGTGAAGAGGGGAGACCCCTCGGTTCACCCCTCCACTTT. Its protein product is CASSEEGRPLGSPLHF.

This clonotype has only a few counts. The gene calls are TRBV6-6 and TRBJ1-1, with a weak D call TRBD1 (6 bases). The V and J ends lost 8 bases and 0 bases respectively, with 10 bases between them. The CDR3 extends over 13 amino acids. Germline assignment: CDR1 MNHNY and CDR2 SVGAGI (reference sequence). In DNA form, the CDR3 reads TGTGCCAGCCGGACAGATTTGAACACTGAAGCTTTCTTT. It encodes CASRTDLNTEAFF.

The chain carries TRBV28 and TRBJ2-1; 8 bases are a match to TRBD1. The CDR3 consists of 15 residues. Germline CDR1 is MDHEN and CDR2 is SYDVKM. Germline trimming cut 4 bases from V and 3 bases from J; bases unmatched to any gene: 5. The DNA of the CDR3 is TGTGCCAGCAGTTCCGGACAGGGCGTCTACAATGAGCAGTTCTTC. It specifies CASSSGQGVYNEQFF.

The chain carries TRBV19 and TRBJ2-3, with 7 bases fitting TRBD1. V lost 0 bases to trimming and J lost 2 bases; unmatched junction nucleotides: 11. This CDR3 is built from 18 residues. The V gene's germline CDR1 is LNHDA and CDR2 SQIVND (reference sequence). This CDR3 is CASSIDSGQARLTDTQYF. The CDR3 region has the DNA TGTGCCAGTAGTATAGATTCCGGACAGGCCAGGCTCACAGATACGCAGTATTTT.

CDR3 in DNA: TGTGCCAGTAGTATCTCGGAGGAAGCCTACGAGCAGTACTTC. Translated: CASSISEEAYEQYF. The chain links TRBV19 to TRBJ2-7, with D maybe TRBD2 (5 bases). Germline-derived CDR1 and CDR2 are LNHDA and SQIVND (reference sequence). Trimming took off 3 bases at V and 2 bases at J, with 11 bases between the two ends. CDR3 size: 14 residues. Full variable domain (remainder filled in from reference TRBV19 and TRBJ2-7): DGGITQSPKYLFRKEGQNVTLSCEQNLNHDAMYWYRQDPGQGLRLIYYSQIVNDFQKGDIAEGYSVSREKKESFPLTVTSAQKNPTAFYLCASSISEEAYEQYFGPGTRLTVT.

V is TRBV18 and J is TRBJ2-5, with 9 bases fitting TRBD2. The germline gives CDR1 KGHSH, CDR2 LQKENI. V shed 3 bases and J 2 bases; nucleotides not matched to a gene: 4. The CDR3 has 15 residues. This chain's CDR3 is CASSPLAGNQETQYF. CDR3 sequence (DNA): TGTGCCAGCTCACCCCTAGCGGGGAATCAAGAGACCCAGTACTTC.

The chain recombines TRBV30 with TRBJ1-1; D remains ambiguous. Germline values: CDR1 GTSNPN, CDR2 SVGIG (reference sequence). The V and J ends lost 0 bases and 1 base respectively, with 6 bases between them. The CDR3 consists of 13 residues. CDR3 in DNA: TGTGCCTGGAGTGTAGAATGGAACACTGAAGCTTTCTTT. Translation: CAWSVEWNTEAFF.

The chain carries TRBV6-5 and TRBJ1-2, with TRBD1 as a possible D gene (5 bases). V lost 2 bases and J 7 bases, leaving 17 bases between the germline ends. Germline CDR1 is MNHEY and CDR2 is SVGAGI. The CDR3 sequence is 15 residues long. CDR3 amino acids: CASSYRGAILGGYTF. The CDR3, as DNA: TGTGCCAGCAGTTACAGGGGCGCCATCCTCGGTGGCTACACCTTC.

This clonotype was counted a few times. CDR3 nucleotides: TGTGCCAGCCTAAAATTACCCAGGACGAATTCAAACACTGAAGCTTTCTTT. Protein sequence: CASLKLPRTNSNTEAFF. The J gene is TRBJ1-1, the V gene TRBV11-2; no clear D. The CDR3 spans 17 residues. Trimming shortened V by 8 bases and J by 2 bases, and 24 bases separated the two germline ends. The germline CDR1 and CDR2 sequences are SGHAT and FQNNGV.